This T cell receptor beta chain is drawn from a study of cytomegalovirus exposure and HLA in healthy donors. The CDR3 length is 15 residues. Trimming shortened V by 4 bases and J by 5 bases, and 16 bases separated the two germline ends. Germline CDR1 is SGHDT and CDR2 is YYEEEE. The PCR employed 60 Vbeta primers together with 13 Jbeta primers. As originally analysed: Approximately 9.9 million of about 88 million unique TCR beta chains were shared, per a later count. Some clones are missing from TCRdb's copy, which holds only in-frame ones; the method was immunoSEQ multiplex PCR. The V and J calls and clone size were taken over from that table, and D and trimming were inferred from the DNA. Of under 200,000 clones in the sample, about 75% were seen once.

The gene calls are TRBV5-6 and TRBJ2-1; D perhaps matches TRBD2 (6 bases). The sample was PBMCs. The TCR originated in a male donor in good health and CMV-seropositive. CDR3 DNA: TGTGCCAGCAGCCCGGCGGGGTTTCGGCACAATGAGCAGTTCTTC. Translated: CASSPAGFRHNEQFF.